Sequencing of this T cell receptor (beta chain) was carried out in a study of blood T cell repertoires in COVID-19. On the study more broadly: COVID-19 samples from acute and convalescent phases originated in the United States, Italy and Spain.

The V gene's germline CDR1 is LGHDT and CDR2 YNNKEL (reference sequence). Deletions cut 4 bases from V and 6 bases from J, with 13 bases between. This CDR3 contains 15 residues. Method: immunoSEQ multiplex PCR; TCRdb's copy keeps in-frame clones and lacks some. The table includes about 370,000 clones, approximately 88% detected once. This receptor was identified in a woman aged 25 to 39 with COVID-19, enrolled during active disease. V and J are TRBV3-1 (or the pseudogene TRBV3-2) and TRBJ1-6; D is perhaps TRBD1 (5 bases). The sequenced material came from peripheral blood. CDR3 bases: TGTGCCAGCAGCCTAACAGGCTCCGGTAATTCACCCCTCCACTTT. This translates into CASSLTGSGNSPLHF.